A selection of T cell receptor beta chains follows, all from one sample in a study of regulatory T cells in long-lasting Graves disease. MiXCR, applied by TCRdb to the multiplex PCR reads, yields one record per CDR3 protein. This sample has under 500,000 distinct CDR3 sequences, with under 25% found just once. This specimen consisted of peripheral blood mononuclear cells (PBMCs), obtained when the disease was refractory, from a patient treated with antithyroid drugs. All receptors derive from a female donor with Graves disease. CDR3s include the opening cysteine and the closing phenylalanine or tryptophan. D genes are given only for firm matches. Only some rows state a clone size, as once, few, many or a class for expanded clones.

D: TRBD1
V: TRBV28
J: TRBJ1-5
size: many
DNA: TGTGCCAGCAGGGCGGGACAGGGCTATCAGCCCCAGCATTTT
CDR3: CASRAGQGYQPQHF

D: -
V: TRBV20-1
J: TRBJ1-2
size: -
DNA: TGCAGTGCTAGAGAAACAGCCCCGGGACGCTATGGCTACACCTTC
CDR3: CSARETAPGRYGYTF

D: -
V: TRBV11-2
J: TRBJ2-5
size: many
DNA: TGTGCCAGCAGCTTGAATGAGGGTGCCCAAGAGACCCAGTACTTC
CDR3: CASSLNEGAQETQYF

D: TRBD1
V: TRBV20-1
J: TRBJ2-5
size: -
DNA: TGCAGTGCTAATAGATGGGACAGGGGGACAGAGACCCAGTACTTC
CDR3: CSANRWDRGTETQYF

D: -
V: TRBV11-2
J: TRBJ2-7
size: many
DNA: TGTGCCAGCAGCTTAGGTGGGACGCGCGAGCAGTACTTC
CDR3: CASSLGGTREQYF

D: -
V: TRBV9
J: TRBJ2-7
size: few
DNA: TGTGCCAGCAGCCCCGGAGAAGCGGCTTACTCCTACGAGCAGTACTTC
CDR3: CASSPGEAAYSYEQYF

D: TRBD2
V: TRBV30
J: TRBJ2-7
size: -
DNA: TGTGCCTGGAAAACCGGGACTAGCGGGGGCGAGCAGTACTTC
CDR3: CAWKTGTSGGEQYF

D: -
V: TRBV27
J: TRBJ1-2
size: few
DNA: TGTGCCAGCAGTTTATCGACGGGACTCCCCTTAATTGACGGCTACACCTTC
CDR3: CASSLSTGLPLIDGYTF

D: -
V: TRBV29-1
J: TRBJ2-7
size: -
DNA: TGCAGCGCCCTTCGTTTGGGGGAGCAGTACTTC
CDR3: CSALRLGEQYF

D: TRBD1
V: TRBV12-3/TRBV12-4
J: TRBJ1-4
size: many
DNA: TGTGCCAGCAGTACCCAGGGGGCGCCTGATGAAAAACTGTTTTTT
CDR3: CASSTQGAPDEKLFF

D: TRBD1
V: TRBV3-1
J: TRBJ2-7
size: many
DNA: TGTGCCAGCAGCCAAGGACGCCCCGGGACAGGGTCGTACTTC
CDR3: CASSQGRPGTGSYF

D: -
V: TRBV27
J: TRBJ1-1
size: many
DNA: TGTGCCAGCAGACCTGTCGGGGGGGTTGAAGCTTTCTTT
CDR3: CASRPVGGVEAFF

D: -
V: TRBV7-2
J: TRBJ1-2
size: many
DNA: TGTGCCAGCAGCCTCACCGGGACGCAACACTATGGCTACACCTTC
CDR3: CASSLTGTQHYGYTF

D: TRBD2
V: TRBV6-2/TRBV6-3
J: TRBJ2-7
size: many
DNA: TGTGCCAGCGGCGGCGGGGGACTCTACGAGCAGTACTTC
CDR3: CASGGGGLYEQYF

D: -
V: TRBV20-1
J: TRBJ1-1
size: few
DNA: TGCAGTGCTAAAATCTGGTGGGAAGGGTTGAACACTGAAGCTTTCTTT
CDR3: CSAKIWWEGLNTEAFF

D: -
V: TRBV20-1
J: TRBJ1-4
size: -
DNA: TGCAGTGCTAGAGATCAGGGTAGGCAGGAAAAACTGTTTTTT
CDR3: CSARDQGRQEKLFF

D: -
V: TRBV19
J: TRBJ1-1
size: -
DNA: TGTGCCAGTAGTATGATTCTGAACACTGAAGCTTTCTTT
CDR3: CASSMILNTEAFF

D: -
V: TRBV30
J: TRBJ1-3
size: -
DNA: TGTGCCTGGAGCGGGAAGGCGGGTCCCTCTGGAAACACCATATATTTT
CDR3: CAWSGKAGPSGNTIYF

D: TRBD1
V: TRBV30
J: TRBJ1-1
size: -
DNA: TGTGCCTGGATCGGACAGGTTCACATGAACACTGAAGCTTTCTTT
CDR3: CAWIGQVHMNTEAFF

D: -
V: TRBV28
J: TRBJ1-5
size: few
DNA: TGTGCCAGCAGTTTTATGAACAGGGATCAGCCCCAGCATTTT
CDR3: CASSFMNRDQPQHF

D: -
V: TRBV19
J: TRBJ1-1
size: -
DNA: TGTGCCAGTACCCCTGGGACGTGGAACACTGAAGCTTTCTTT
CDR3: CASTPGTWNTEAFF

D: TRBD2
V: TRBV11-2
J: TRBJ2-5
size: many
DNA: TGTGCCAGCAGCCCCGGACTAGCGGATCAAGAGACCCAGTACTTC
CDR3: CASSPGLADQETQYF

D: TRBD1
V: TRBV18
J: TRBJ1-5
size: many
DNA: TGTGCCAGCTCACTCTACAGGGGTAATCAGCCCCAGCATTTT
CDR3: CASSLYRGNQPQHF

D: TRBD1
V: TRBV12-3/TRBV12-4
J: TRBJ2-7
size: few
DNA: TGTGCCAGCAGGGGACAGGGGGCTTTCTACGAGCAGTACTTC
CDR3: CASRGQGAFYEQYF

D: TRBD1
V: TRBV7-9
J: TRBJ2-7
size: few
DNA: TGTGCCAGCAGCTTAGCTGTTACAACGGGACAGGGGTTCTCCACCTACGAGCAGTACTTC
CDR3: CASSLAVTTGQGFSTYEQYF

D: -
V: TRBV28
J: TRBJ2-2
size: many
DNA: TGTGCCAGCAGCACGACGAACACCGGGGAGCTGTTTTTT
CDR3: CASSTTNTGELFF

D: -
V: TRBV3-2
J: TRBJ2-5
size: many
DNA: TGTGCCAGCATGAAGTTTTTGTCGCTAGGGCTGTACCAAGAGACCCAGTACTTC
CDR3: CASMKFLSLGLYQETQYF

D: -
V: TRBV11-2
J: TRBJ2-1
size: -
DNA: TGTGCCAGCAGCTTAGCCGTGACAGGTCTGGGTGAGCAGTTCTTC
CDR3: CASSLAVTGLGEQFF

D: -
V: TRBV7-2
J: TRBJ1-5
size: -
DNA: TGTGCCAGCAGCTTACAGGGTAGAAATCAGCCCCAGCATTTT
CDR3: CASSLQGRNQPQHF

D: -
V: TRBV28
J: TRBJ2-4
size: few
DNA: TGTGCCAGCAGCCCTGAGGGATTTATTTCCAAAAACATTCAGTACTTC
CDR3: CASSPEGFISKNIQYF

D: -
V: TRBV7-6
J: TRBJ1-3
size: few
DNA: TGTGCCAGCAGCTCAGCGACTGGAAACACCATATATTTT
CDR3: CASSSATGNTIYF

D: TRBD1
V: TRBV28
J: TRBJ1-2
size: many
DNA: TGTGCCAGCAGTTCCTCGACAGGGGCGCCAGGTGGCTACACCTTC
CDR3: CASSSSTGAPGGYTF

D: TRBD1
V: TRBV11-2
J: TRBJ2-7
size: many
DNA: TGTGCCAGCAGCATCCCGGGACAGGGGGGCTACGAGCAGTACTTC
CDR3: CASSIPGQGGYEQYF

D: TRBD2
V: TRBV9
J: TRBJ2-1
size: few
DNA: TGTGCCAGCAGCGCTACTAGCGGGAGGGCAGATGAGCAGTTCTTC
CDR3: CASSATSGRADEQFF

D: -
V: TRBV28
J: TRBJ1-5
size: many
DNA: TGTGCCAGCAGTTTAGAGCTCCGGGGATACCAGCCCCAGCATTTT
CDR3: CASSLELRGYQPQHF

D: -
V: TRBV5-5
J: TRBJ1-2
size: -
DNA: TGTGCCAGCAGCTTCATGCCTACGAGCTTTGGCTACACCTTC
CDR3: CASSFMPTSFGYTF

D: -
V: TRBV7-2
J: TRBJ2-7
size: many
DNA: TGTGCCAGCAGCTCCGGGACAAAGACCTACGAGCAGTACTTC
CDR3: CASSSGTKTYEQYF

D: TRBD1
V: TRBV5-1
J: TRBJ2-7
size: -
DNA: TGTGCCAGCAGCCGCGGACAGGGTAAATCCTACGAGCAGTACTTC
CDR3: CASSRGQGKSYEQYF

D: -
V: TRBV2
J: TRBJ2-5
size: many
DNA: TGTGCCAGCAATAGAGAGACAGCGCAGGAAACCCAGTACTTC
CDR3: CASNRETAQETQYF

D: -
V: TRBV2
J: TRBJ2-4
size: many
DNA: TGTGCCAGCAGCCCTGGACCCTTCTCTGGAATAAACTTC
CDR3: CASSPGPFSGINF

D: TRBD1
V: TRBV6-2/TRBV6-3
J: TRBJ2-7
size: few
DNA: TGTGCCAGCAGACGCCCGACGGACAGGAATAGCTACGAGCAGTACTTC
CDR3: CASRRPTDRNSYEQYF

D: TRBD2
V: TRBV7-2
J: TRBJ2-7
size: many
DNA: TGTGCCAGCAGCCTACTCAGCGGGAGGGCCTACGAGCAGTACTTC
CDR3: CASSLLSGRAYEQYF

D: TRBD2
V: TRBV29-1
J: TRBJ2-5
size: -
DNA: TGCAGCGTACTTTTGACTAGCGGGAGTAGTCAAGAGACCCAGTACTTC
CDR3: CSVLLTSGSSQETQYF

D: -
V: TRBV14
J: TRBJ2-1
size: -
DNA: TGTGCCAGCAGCCAAGTGGGGCAGGACAAGAGCAATGAGCAGTTCTTC
CDR3: CASSQVGQDKSNEQFF

D: -
V: TRBV4-3
J: TRBJ1-6
size: -
DNA: TGCGCCAGCAGCCAAGAAGACCGGTCCTATAATTCACCCCTCCACTTT
CDR3: CASSQEDRSYNSPLHF